Listed below are T cell receptor beta chains from one sample, sequenced in a study of cytotoxic CD8 clonotypes in ibrutinib-treated CLL. Some clones are missing from TCRdb's copy, which holds only in-frame ones; the method was immunoSEQ multiplex PCR. The table has approximately 84,000 clones, around 83% seen once. The sequences come from PBMCs, collected before ibrutinib treatment. The receptors originated from a human donor with chronic lymphocytic leukemia. CDR3s include the opening cysteine and the closing phenylalanine or tryptophan. The D gene is left open where the match is weak.

d_call,j_call,v_call,cdr3_aa
NA,TRBJ1-2,TRBV4-1,CASSQDFGGRYGYTF
NA,TRBJ1-1,TRBV7-8,CASSLAAGSKAFF
TRBD2,TRBJ2-1,TRBV14,CASSQERLAVYNEQFF
NA,TRBJ2-7,TRBV28,CASEWGPNSYEQYF
NA,TRBJ1-2,TRBV7-9,CASSLHRLTNYGYTF
TRBD1,TRBJ1-4,TRBV14,CASSPRGRGQGTEKLFF
NA,TRBJ1-1,TRBV27,CASSIGEAGLGAFF
NA,TRBJ1-1,TRBV7-2,CASSFSDQGTEAFF
NA,TRBJ2-6,TRBV5-6,CASSRRSSGYTGANVLTF
NA,TRBJ1-1,TRBV4-3,CASSQDRPRYTEAFF
TRBD2,TRBJ2-3,TRBV5-1,CASTSSGRGLVDTQYF
NA,TRBJ2-2,TRBV7-3,CASSTSGPGELFF
TRBD1,TRBJ2-7,TRBV18,CASSPKTTGDHEQYF
TRBD1,TRBJ1-1,TRBV27,CAGSTGEAEAFF
NA,TRBJ2-7,TRBV7-2,CASSSPTTAQYEQYF
TRBD2,TRBJ2-1,TRBV5-1,CASSLKLAGQNEQFF
NA,TRBJ1-2,TRBV5-4,CASSQAHLMGYGYTF
NA,TRBJ2-7,TRBV10-3,CAISEATGEPYEQYF
TRBD1,TRBJ1-5,TRBV2,CASSTGTGTPRPQHF
NA,TRBJ1-4,TRBV11-3,CASSPGSFEDEKLFF
NA,TRBJ2-5,TRBV7-3,CASSLFGDRGETQYF
TRBD1,TRBJ1-1,TRBV7-6,CASSRRYRDRVPEAFF
TRBD2,TRBJ2-7,TRBV28,CAITKAGGTYEQYF
TRBD2,TRBJ2-1,TRBV4-3,CASSQEGGGGYNEQFF
NA,TRBJ1-1,TRBV19,CASSIVTSKAFF
TRBD1,TRBJ2-1,TRBV2,CASGTGGGYNEQFF
NA,TRBJ1-1,TRBV28,CASSFLGGSEAFF
TRBD2,TRBJ2-7,TRBV18,CAGSLGGREAHAYEQYF
NA,TRBJ2-5,TRBV5-4,CASSLGWGQETQYF
TRBD2,TRBJ2-2,TRBV15,CATSRDEGGPRGELFF
TRBD2,TRBJ2-1,TRBV28,CASSSTSWSYNEQFF
NA,TRBJ2-2,TRBV5-1,CASSFNSVLSGELFF
NA,TRBJ2-2,TRBV5-1,CASSFAGSTGELFF
NA,TRBJ2-5,TRBV5-1,CASSLTDPVQTQYF
NA,TRBJ1-3,TRBV19,CASRSMASGNTIYF
NA,TRBJ1-5,TRBV2,CASRGGDQPQHF
TRBD2,TRBJ2-1,TRBV11-1,CASSVGLARDEQFF
TRBD1,TRBJ2-7,TRBV15,CATSRGDRDSGEQYF
NA,TRBJ2-7,TRBV7-2,CASSWRGSNYEQYF
NA,TRBJ1-2,TRBV30,CAWNRVSYGYTF
NA,TRBJ1-1,TRBV2,CASKEGNTEAFF
TRBD1,TRBJ1-1,TRBV10-3,CAISERVLGQVNTEAFF
NA,TRBJ1-1,TRBV10-3,CAISDWLFPGIPDEAFF
TRBD2,TRBJ2-3,TRBV4-1,CASSQRLSSGTDTQYF
NA,TRBJ1-4,TRBV5-4,CASSTTRGDEKLFF
NA,TRBJ2-3,TRBV5-1,CASSSPGDTDTQYF
NA,TRBJ2-2,TRBV27,CASSPPRTFATGELFF
NA,TRBJ2-3,TRBV7-3,CASSPDKYTDTQYF
TRBD1,TRBJ1-5,TRBV4-2,CASSQGTGTGQPQHF
NA,TRBJ2-1,TRBV7-3,CASSFGRSSYNEQFF
TRBD1,TRBJ1-1,TRBV6-6,CASSYTGQGNTEAFF
TRBD2,TRBJ2-1,TRBV5-1,CASSLEHFRREELNNEQFF
TRBD1,TRBJ1-4,TRBV9,CASTRGTGVEKLFF
NA,TRBJ1-1,TRBV5-1,CASKLGLNTEAFF